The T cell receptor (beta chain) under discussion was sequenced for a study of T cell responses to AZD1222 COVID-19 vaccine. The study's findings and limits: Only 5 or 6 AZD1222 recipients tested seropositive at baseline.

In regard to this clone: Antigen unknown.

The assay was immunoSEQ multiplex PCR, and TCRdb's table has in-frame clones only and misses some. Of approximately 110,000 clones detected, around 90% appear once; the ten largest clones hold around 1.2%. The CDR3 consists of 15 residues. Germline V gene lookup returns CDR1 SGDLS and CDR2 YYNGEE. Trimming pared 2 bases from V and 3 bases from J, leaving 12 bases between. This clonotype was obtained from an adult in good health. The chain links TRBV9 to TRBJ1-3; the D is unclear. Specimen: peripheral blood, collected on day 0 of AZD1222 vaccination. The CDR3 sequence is CASSVLGQNGNTIYF. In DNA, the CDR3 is TGTGCCAGCAGCGTTCTGGGTCAGAATGGAAACACCATATATTTT.